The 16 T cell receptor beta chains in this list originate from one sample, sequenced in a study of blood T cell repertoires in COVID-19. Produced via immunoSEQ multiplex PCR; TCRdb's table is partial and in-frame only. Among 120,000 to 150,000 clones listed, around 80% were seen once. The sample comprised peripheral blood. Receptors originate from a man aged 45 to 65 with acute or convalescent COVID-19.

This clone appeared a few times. DNA for the CDR3: TGTGCCAGCAGCCGGACTAGCGGGGACGAGACCCAGTACTTC. Translating gives CASSRTSGDETQYF. The chain has TRBV3-1 (or the pseudogene TRBV3-2) and TRBJ2-5; 12 bases are shared with TRBD2. CDR1 is LGHDT and CDR2 is YNNKEL in the germline V gene (reference sequence). J was trimmed by 5 bases and V by 4 bases; bases with no gene match: 2. The CDR3 consists of 14 residues.

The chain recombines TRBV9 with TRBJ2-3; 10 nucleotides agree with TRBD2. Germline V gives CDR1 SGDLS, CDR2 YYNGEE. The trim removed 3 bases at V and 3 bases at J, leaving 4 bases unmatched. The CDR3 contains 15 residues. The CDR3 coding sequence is TGTGCCAGCAGCGCAGCGGGGGGGTATACAGATACGCAGTATTTT. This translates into CASSAAGGYTDTQYF.

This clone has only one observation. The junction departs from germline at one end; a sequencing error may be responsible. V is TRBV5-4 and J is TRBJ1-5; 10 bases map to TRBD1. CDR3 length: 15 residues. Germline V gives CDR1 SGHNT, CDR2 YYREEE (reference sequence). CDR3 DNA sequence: TGTGCCAGCAGTTTGGGACAGGGGAGCAATCAGCCCCAGCATTTT. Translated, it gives CASSLGQGSNQPQHF. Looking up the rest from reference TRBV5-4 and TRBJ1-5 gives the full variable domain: ETGVTQSPTHLIKTRGQQVTLRCSSQSGHNTVSWYQQALGQGPQFIFQYYREEENGRGNFPPRFSGLQFPNYSSELNVNALELDDSALYLCASSLGQGSNQPQHFGDGTRLSIL.

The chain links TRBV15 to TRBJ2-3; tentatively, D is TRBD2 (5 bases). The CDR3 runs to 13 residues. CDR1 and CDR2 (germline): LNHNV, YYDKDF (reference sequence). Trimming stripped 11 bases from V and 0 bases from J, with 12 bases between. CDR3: CAAGGRSTDTQYF. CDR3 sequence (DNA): TGTGCCGCCGGAGGACGGAGCACAGATACGCAGTATTTT.

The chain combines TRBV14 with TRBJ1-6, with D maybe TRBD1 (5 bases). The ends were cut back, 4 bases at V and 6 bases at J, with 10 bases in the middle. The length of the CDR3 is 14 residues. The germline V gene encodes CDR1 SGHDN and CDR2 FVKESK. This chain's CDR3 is CASSLDRSNSPLHF. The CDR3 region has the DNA TGTGCCAGCAGCCTCGACAGAAGTAATTCACCCCTCCACTTT.

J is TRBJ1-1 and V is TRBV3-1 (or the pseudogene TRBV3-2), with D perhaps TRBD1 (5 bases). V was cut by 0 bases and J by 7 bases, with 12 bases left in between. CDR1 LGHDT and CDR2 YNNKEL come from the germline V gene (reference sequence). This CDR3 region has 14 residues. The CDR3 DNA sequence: TGTGCCAGCAGCCAAGATGAGGGGAGGGATGAAGCTTTCTTT. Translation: CASSQDEGRDEAFF.

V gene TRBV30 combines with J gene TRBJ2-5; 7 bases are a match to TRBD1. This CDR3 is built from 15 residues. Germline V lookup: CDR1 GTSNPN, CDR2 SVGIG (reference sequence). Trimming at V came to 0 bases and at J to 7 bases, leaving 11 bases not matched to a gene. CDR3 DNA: TGTGCCTGGAGTGTAAAGACAGGGCTTCAGGGGACCCAGTACTTC. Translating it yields CAWSVKTGLQGTQYF.

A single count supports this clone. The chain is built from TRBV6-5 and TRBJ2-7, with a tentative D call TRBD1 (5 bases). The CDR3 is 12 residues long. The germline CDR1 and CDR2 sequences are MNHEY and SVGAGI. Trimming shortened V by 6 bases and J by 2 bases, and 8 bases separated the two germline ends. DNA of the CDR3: TGTGCCAGCAGCCAGACAGCCTACGAGCAGTACTTC. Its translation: CASSQTAYEQYF.

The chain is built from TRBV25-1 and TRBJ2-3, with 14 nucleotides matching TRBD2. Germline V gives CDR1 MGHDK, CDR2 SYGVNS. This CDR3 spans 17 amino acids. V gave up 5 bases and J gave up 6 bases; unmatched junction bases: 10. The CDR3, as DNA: TGTGCCAGCAGTCCGTCGACTAGCGGGGGGGCCTCGGATACGCAGTATTTT. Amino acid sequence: CASSPSTSGGASDTQYF.

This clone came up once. The CDR3 loop is CASSDYPPDTGNTIYF. CDR3 bases: TGTGCCAGCAGTGATTACCCCCCAGATACTGGAAACACCATATATTTT. This sequence joins TRBV25-1 and TRBJ1-3; D not resolved. V lost 3 bases and J 2 bases, leaving 14 bases between the germline ends. This CDR3 spans 16 amino acids. Looked up from germline, CDR1 is MGHDK and CDR2 is SYGVNS.

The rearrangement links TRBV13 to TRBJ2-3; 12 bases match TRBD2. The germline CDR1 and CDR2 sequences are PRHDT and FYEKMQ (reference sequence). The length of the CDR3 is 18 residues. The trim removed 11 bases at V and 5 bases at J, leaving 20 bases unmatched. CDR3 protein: CAPRPRASGGAGGDTQYF. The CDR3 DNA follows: TGTGCCCCCCGCCCACGGGCTAGCGGGGGGGCCGGGGGAGATACGCAGTATTTT.

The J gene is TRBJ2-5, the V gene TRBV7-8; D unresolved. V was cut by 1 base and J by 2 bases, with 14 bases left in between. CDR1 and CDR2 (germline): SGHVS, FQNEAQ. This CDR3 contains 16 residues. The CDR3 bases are TGTGCCAGCAGCTTAGGTATTTTCGGGTTACAAGAGACCCAGTACTTC. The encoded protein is CASSLGIFGLQETQYF.

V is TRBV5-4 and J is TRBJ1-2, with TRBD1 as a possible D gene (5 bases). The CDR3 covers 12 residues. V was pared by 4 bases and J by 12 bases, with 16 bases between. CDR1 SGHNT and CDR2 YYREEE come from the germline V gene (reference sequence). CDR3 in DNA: TGTGCCAGCAGCCCCGGGGGGGGAGGGAACACCTTC. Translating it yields CASSPGGGGNTF. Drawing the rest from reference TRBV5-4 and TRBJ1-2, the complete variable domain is ETGVTQSPTHLIKTRGQQVTLRCSSQSGHNTVSWYQQALGQGPQFIFQYYREEENGRGNFPPRFSGLQFPNYSSELNVNALELDDSALYLCASSPGGGGNTFGSGTRLTVV.

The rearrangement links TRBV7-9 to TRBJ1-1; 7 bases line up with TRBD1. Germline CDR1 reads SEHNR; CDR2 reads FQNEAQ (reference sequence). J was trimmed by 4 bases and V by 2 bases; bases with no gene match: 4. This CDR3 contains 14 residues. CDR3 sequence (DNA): TGTGCCAGCAGCTTATGGCCAGGGGGCACTGAAGCTTTCTTT. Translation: CASSLWPGGTEAFF.

CDR3: CATSDLLVRQGNEEAYEQYF. Written as DNA, the CDR3 is TGTGCCACCAGTGATTTGCTCGTCCGACAGGGGAATGAAGAAGCCTACGAGCAGTACTTC. The J gene is TRBJ2-7, the V gene TRBV24-1, with 8 bases aligning to TRBD1. The junction had 17 bases not matched to a gene; V was cut back by 0 bases and J by 2 bases. CDR1 and CDR2 (germline): KGHDR, SFDVKD. This CDR3 has 20 residues.

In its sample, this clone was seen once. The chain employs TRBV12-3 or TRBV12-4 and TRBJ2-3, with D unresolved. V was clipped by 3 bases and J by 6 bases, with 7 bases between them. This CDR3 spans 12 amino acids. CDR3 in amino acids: CASSLLADTQYF. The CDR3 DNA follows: TGTGCCAGCAGTTTGTTAGCCGATACGCAGTATTTT.